Here is one T cell receptor (beta chain) with its context. Antigen unknown. The germline V gene encodes CDR1 MNHEY and CDR2 SVGEGT. The CDR3 has 14 residues. These data belong to a study of tumor and adjacent non-tumor tissue in lung cancer. General study findings and limits: Significantly higher TCR diversity was found in tumor than normal lung. Normal lung showed higher cumulative top 100 clone frequency than tumor.

The template was RNA from unsorted bulk tissue. Distant lung tissue was collected more than 3 cm away from the tumor edge. Between August and November 2014, newly diagnosed, chemotherapy-naive lung cancer patients underwent thoracic surgery in China. The library came from three nested PCR rounds adapted from ARM-PCR protocols. Using its own MiXCR run on the multiplex PCR reads, TCRdb lists one record per CDR3 protein. There are tens of thousands of distinct CDR3 sequences in the sample; approximately 82% occur only once, and around 40% lies in the top ten. This sequence originates from a man aged 70 or older with non-small cell lung cancer. The specimen was distant non-tumor lung tissue. V gene TRBV6-2 or TRBV6-3 combines with J gene TRBJ1-2, with a tentative D call TRBD1 (5 bases). The CDR3 sequence: CSSSTDKTNYGYTF. The CDR3 region has the DNA TGTAGCAGCAGTACGGACAAGACTAACTATGGCTACACCTTC.